Shown below are 30 T cell receptor beta chains from a single sample sequenced in a study of technical replicates of blood from several donors. Generated by immunoSEQ multiplex PCR, the TCRdb table keeps only in-frame clones and is missing some. The table lists approximately 49,000 clones, 80% to 95% of them singletons. The sequenced sample was PBMCs. Receptor source: a human donor in good health. Some clones in this sample may be carry-over from other donors' samples.

The chain combines TRBV7-2 with TRBJ1-5; possible D gene TRBD1, 5 bases. V was shortened by 3 bases and J by 7 bases, with 10 bases between the two germline ends. Germline CDR1 and CDR2: SGHTA and FQGNSA. The CDR3 length is 13 residues. DNA of the CDR3: TGTGCCAGCAGCTTCGGAGGGACCCAGCCCCAGCATTTT. This translates into CASSFGGTQPQHF.

This chain connects TRBV29-1 to TRBJ2-7; 8 bases agree with TRBD2. Germline trimming cut 8 bases from V and 7 bases from J; bases unmatched to any gene: 7. Germline values: CDR1 SQVTM, CDR2 ANQGSEA. The CDR3 has 11 residues. The CDR3 sequence: CSSGGVGEQYF. The DNA of the CDR3 is TGCAGCTCGGGGGGGGTTGGAGAGCAGTACTTC.

V and J are TRBV29-1 and TRBJ2-1; no clear D. CDR1 SQVTM and CDR2 ANQGSEA come from the germline V gene. V was clipped by 2 bases and J by 5 bases, with 10 bases between them. The CDR3 has 13 amino acids. The CDR3 region is CSVELASDNEQFF. As DNA, the CDR3 is TGCAGCGTTGAACTTGCCAGCGACAATGAGCAGTTCTTC.

The V call is TRBV5-1, the J call TRBJ1-3; no reliable D call. V was trimmed by 4 bases and J by 12 bases, leaving 14 bases between them. The CDR3 covers 12 residues. CDR1 SGHRS and CDR2 YFSETQ come from the germline V gene. The CDR3 reads CASSGSGEDIYF. CDR3 coding DNA: TGCGCCAGCAGCGGATCCGGGGAGGACATATATTTT.

The chain employs TRBV5-1 and TRBJ1-1; no reliable D call. CDR1 SGHRS and CDR2 YFSETQ come from the germline V gene. This CDR3 has 18 amino acids. Deletions cut 0 bases from V and 0 bases from J, with 18 bases between. CDR3 DNA sequence: TGCGCCAGCAGCTTGGGACCAGGTTTTGAGGGCATGAACACTGAAGCTTTCTTT. Protein sequence: CASSLGPGFEGMNTEAFF. Looking up the rest from reference TRBV5-1 and TRBJ1-1 gives the full variable domain: KAGVTQTPRYLIKTRGQQVTLSCSPISGHRSVSWYQQTPGQGLQFLFEYFSETQRNKGNFPGRFSGRQFSNSRSEMNVSTLELGDSALYLCASSLGPGFEGMNTEAFFGQGTRLTVV.

The genes are TRBV5-4 and TRBJ2-7; D is uncertain. Germline assignment: CDR1 SGHNT and CDR2 YYREEE (reference sequence). Trimming took 6 bases from V and 3 from J, leaving 13 bases between them. The CDR3 sequence is 13 residues long. In DNA form, the CDR3 reads TGTGCCAGCACCCGAGATTTTGGCTACGAGCAGTACTTC. As protein: CASTRDFGYEQYF.

The V gene is TRBV7-8, the J gene TRBJ2-1; D may be TRBD2 (6 bases). V dropped 5 bases and J dropped 7 bases, with 18 bases sitting between them. This CDR3 contains 15 residues. Germline V gives CDR1 SGHVS, CDR2 FQNEAQ. CDR3 loop: CASSPAGLTRNEQFF. CDR3 sequence (DNA): TGTGCCAGCAGCCCCGCTGGACTAACACGGAATGAGCAGTTCTTC. Full variable domain (remainder filled in from reference TRBV7-8 and TRBJ2-1): GAGVSQSPRYKVAKRGQDVALRCDPISGHVSLFWYQQALGQGPEFLTYFQNEAQLDKSGLPSDRFFAERPEGSVSTLKIQRTQQEDSAVYLCASSPAGLTRNEQFFGPGTRLTVL.

This clone was counted a single time. V usage is TRBV7-6 and J usage is TRBJ1-3; unclear D gene. Germline-derived CDR1 and CDR2 are SGHVS and FNYEAQ. The CDR3 loop spans 13 amino acids. V was clipped by 1 base and J by 5 bases, with 6 bases between them. The DNA for the CDR3 is TGTGCCAGCAGCTTAGAGGAGAGAAACACCATATATTTT. It is translated as CASSLEERNTIYF. The full variable domain, completed using reference TRBV7-6 and TRBJ1-3, is GAGVSQSPRYKVTKRGQDVALRCDPISGHVSLYWYRQALGQGPEFLTYFNYEAQQDKSGLPNDRFSAERPEGSISTLTIQRTEQRDSAMYRCASSLEERNTIYFGEGSWLTVV.

This clone was counted a single time. The CDR3 bases are TGTGCCAGCAGTCGACCAGGCGGGAGTGCAGATACGCAGTATTTT. Its translation is CASSRPGGSADTQYF. The rearrangement uses TRBV7-9 and TRBJ2-3; the match to TRBD2 covers 7 bases. The CDR3 covers 15 residues. J was trimmed by 4 bases and V by 6 bases; bases with no gene match: 10. Germline-derived CDR1 and CDR2 are SEHNR and FQNEAQ (reference sequence).

V gene TRBV5-4 combines with J gene TRBJ2-3; the match to TRBD2 covers 10 bases. Germline V lookup: CDR1 SGHNT, CDR2 YYREEE (reference sequence). With V trimmed by 3 bases and J by 6 bases, 13 bases remained unmatched. There are 17 residues in the CDR3. The CDR3 DNA follows: TGTGCCAGCAGCTCACCACGGGGAGCGGGGGGGCAGGATACGCAGTATTTT. Its protein is CASSSPRGAGGQDTQYF.

This clone came up a few times. The chain uses TRBV21-1 and TRBJ2-2; no DNA check was done on the table's D call, TRBD2. TRBV21-1 is designated a pseudogene. This CDR3 is built from 11 residues. The CDR3: CASSTAGELFF. The CDR3 DNA sequence: TGTGCCAGCAGCACTGCCGGGGAGCTGTTTTTT.

V usage is TRBV7-2 and J usage is TRBJ1-5; tentatively, D is TRBD1 (6 bases). CDR3 size: 15 residues. V lost 4 bases to trimming and J lost 5 bases, with 15 bases between them. Germline V gene lookup returns CDR1 SGHTA and CDR2 FQGNSA. The CDR3 is CASSSQGSRDQPQHF. The CDR3 DNA sequence: TGTGCCAGCAGCTCACAGGGTTCCAGGGATCAGCCCCAGCATTTT.

The V and J genes are TRBV19 and TRBJ2-7; a possible D gene is TRBD2 (5 bases). The CDR3 spans 13 residues. Trimming left V 8 bases short and J 1 base short, with 12 bases between. The germline V gene has CDR1 LNHDA and CDR2 SQIVND (reference sequence). The CDR3 protein is CASRKGGSYEQYF. CDR3 nucleotide sequence: TGTGCCAGTCGCAAAGGAGGTTCCTACGAGCAGTACTTC.

The gene calls are TRBV10-3 and TRBJ1-4, with D possibly being TRBD1 (6 bases). Germline loops: CDR1 ENHRY, CDR2 SYGVKD. The V end was cut by 3 bases, the J end by 7 bases, with 15 bases between. The CDR3 length is 15 residues. The CDR3 is CAISESGAHGEKLFF. CDR3 DNA: TGTGCCATCAGTGAATCAGGGGCCCACGGTGAAAAACTGTTTTTT.

The rearrangement joins TRBV6-1 to TRBJ1-1; 8 positions agree with TRBD1. This CDR3 is built from 13 residues. J gave up 5 bases and V 3 bases, and 2 bases lay outside the gene matches. The germline gives CDR1 MNHNS, CDR2 SASEGT. Here the CDR3 reads CASSDRGRTEAFF. CDR3 sequence (DNA): TGTGCCAGCAGTGACAGGGGGCGGACTGAAGCTTTCTTT.

This chain uses TRBV7-9 with TRBJ1-2; TRBD1 aligns across 9 bases. With V trimmed by 1 base and J by 5 bases, 8 bases remained unmatched. The CDR3 is made up of 16 amino acids. CDR1 is SEHNR, CDR2 FQNEAQ, per germline (reference sequence). The DNA for the CDR3 is TGTGCCAGCAGCTTAGGGACAGGGGATGAGAGGTATGGCTACACCTTC. Its protein is CASSLGTGDERYGYTF.

The V and J genes are TRBV2 and TRBJ1-4; no firm D call. In germline, CDR1 is SNHLY, CDR2 FYNNEI. Trimming cost V 7 bases and J 8 bases, with 14 bases left between them. The CDR3 extends over 13 amino acids. CDR3: CASTYRGREKLFF. The CDR3 DNA follows: TGTGCCAGCACCTATCGGGGAAGGGAAAAACTGTTTTTT.

The chain is built from TRBV19 and TRBJ1-2, with TRBD1 identical over 12 bases. Germline CDR1 is LNHDA and CDR2 is SQIVND (reference sequence). J was trimmed by 7 bases and V by 6 bases; bases with no gene match: 6. The CDR3 spans 14 residues. The CDR3 DNA follows: TGTGCCAGTAGACGGGACAGGGGGCTCCCTGGCTACACCTTC. It is translated as CASRRDRGLPGYTF. Full variable domain (missing parts from reference TRBV19 and TRBJ1-2): DGGITQSPKYLFRKEGQNVTLSCEQNLNHDAMYWYRQDPGQGLRLIYYSQIVNDFQKGDIAEGYSVSREKKESFPLTVTSAQKNPTAFYLCASRRDRGLPGYTFGSGTRLTVV.

This chain connects TRBV4-3 to TRBJ2-1; D might be TRBD2 (6 bases). Per the germline V gene, CDR1 is LGHNA and CDR2 is YSLEER. The length of the CDR3 is 17 residues. V was clipped by 2 bases and J by 9 bases, with 23 bases between them. CDR3 protein: CASSQNNFPEGSSEQFF. The CDR3 DNA follows: TGCGCCAGCAGCCAAAACAACTTCCCGGAGGGATCGAGTGAGCAGTTCTTC.

This chain connects TRBV7-2 to TRBJ2-7; D is unresolved. V was clipped by 2 bases and J by 6 bases, with 8 bases between them. The V gene's germline CDR1 is SGHTA and CDR2 FQGNSA. CDR3 length: 12 amino acids. The CDR3 DNA is TGTGCCAGCAGCTTACTAGAAGGCGAGCAGTACTTC. The encoded protein is CASSLLEGEQYF. Using reference TRBV7-2 and TRBJ2-7 for the parts outside the CDR3, the full variable domain is GAGVSQSPSNKVTEKGKDVELRCDPISGHTALYWYRQSLGQGLEFLIYFQGNSAPDKSGLPSDRFSAERTGGSVSTLTIQRTQQEDSAVYLCASSLLEGEQYFGPGTRLTVT.

The V call is TRBV2, the J call TRBJ2-3, with D perhaps TRBD2 (8 bases). V shed 10 bases and J shed 3 bases, with 17 bases lying between them. CDR1 is SNHLY, CDR2 FYNNEI, per germline. The CDR3 extends over 14 amino acids. This chain's CDR3 is CATRQGGGTDTQYF. The CDR3 DNA reads TGTGCCACCCGACAGGGCGGGGGGACAGATACGCAGTATTTT.

The V gene is TRBV7-6, the J gene TRBJ1-4; D remains ambiguous. The CDR3 is 15 residues long. V shed 2 bases and J shed 7 bases, with 14 bases lying between them. Germline values: CDR1 SGHVS, CDR2 FNYEAQ. DNA of the CDR3: TGTGCCAGCAGCTTAAATCCGGGGTCTAGTGAAAAACTGTTTTTT. Its protein product is CASSLNPGSSEKLFF.

This chain's CDR3 is CAITPGQGETDTQYF. Here the CDR3 DNA reads TGTGCCATCACACCGGGACAGGGGGAAACAGATACGCAGTATTTT. The gene calls are TRBV10-3 and TRBJ2-3; 11 bases align to TRBD1. V shed 7 bases, J shed 3 bases, and the junction held 6 bases outside the gene matches. Germline assignment: CDR1 ENHRY and CDR2 SYGVKD. CDR3 length equals 15 residues.

This sequence joins TRBV5-1 and TRBJ2-1; perhaps TRBD2 as D (6 bases). Trimming removed 5 bases at V and 7 bases at J, with 19 bases between. This CDR3 region has 15 residues. Germline V gene lookup returns CDR1 SGHRS and CDR2 YFSETQ. The CDR3 nucleotides read TGCGCCAGCAGTTTCCGGTTAGTGGGAGGAAATGAGCAGTTCTTC. It codes for CASSFRLVGGNEQFF.

The chain has TRBV4-2 and TRBJ2-3, with 9 bases aligning to TRBD2. The CDR3 sequence is 18 residues long. Germline CDR1 LGHNA, CDR2 YNFKEQ. The V segment lost 0 bases and the J segment 6 bases; nucleotides outside the gene matches: 13. This chain's CDR3 is CASSQDLAGGASPDTQYF. The CDR3, as DNA: TGTGCCAGCAGCCAAGATTTGGCGGGGGGGGCCTCTCCGGATACGCAGTATTTT.

This chain uses TRBV6-1 with TRBJ1-1, with 10 nucleotides matching TRBD1. V was pared by 8 bases and J by 3 bases, with 6 bases of the junction left unmatched. This CDR3 comprises 14 residues. Germline V gene sequence: CDR1 MNHNS, CDR2 SASEGT. CDR3 in amino acids: CASRPGQGYTEAFF. In DNA form, the CDR3 reads TGTGCCAGCCGCCCGGGACAGGGGTACACTGAAGCTTTCTTT.

The genes are TRBV7-9 and TRBJ1-1; weak D call: TRBD1 (6 bases). The CDR3 contains 14 residues. Germline CDR1 and CDR2: SEHNR and FQNEAQ (reference sequence). Trimming cost V 5 bases and J 4 bases, with 14 bases left between them. The CDR3 coding sequence is TGTGCCAGCAGCGATCCGAGGGGGGGCACTGAAGCTTTCTTT. This translates into CASSDPRGGTEAFF.

V gene TRBV19 combines with J gene TRBJ2-2; 13 bases line up with TRBD2. The germline gives CDR1 LNHDA, CDR2 SQIVND (reference sequence). V gave up 5 bases and J gave up 0 bases; unmatched junction bases: 9. The CDR3 has 19 amino acids. In nucleotides, the CDR3 is TGTGCCAGTAGTCCCCTGGGGACTAGCGGGATTTCGAACACCGGGGAGCTGTTTTTT. Protein product: CASSPLGTSGISNTGELFF.

V usage is TRBV20-1 and J usage is TRBJ1-3, with no clear D. Looked up from germline, CDR1 is DFQATT and CDR2 is SNEGSKA (reference sequence). V dropped 4 bases and J dropped 4 bases, with 5 bases sitting between them. This CDR3 has 11 amino acids. CDR3 loop: CSANLGNTIYF. For the CDR3, the DNA is TGCAGTGCTAATCTGGGAAACACCATATATTTT.

This chain connects TRBV4-1 to TRBJ1-1; D is perhaps TRBD1 (5 bases). This CDR3 spans 15 amino acids. The germline V and J ends were trimmed by 4 bases and 4 bases, with 16 bases remaining between them. The germline gives CDR1 MGHRA, CDR2 YSYEKL. CDR3 in amino acids: CASSRGLPASTEAFF. The CDR3 DNA reads as TGCGCCAGCAGCCGGGGACTCCCGGCGTCCACTGAAGCTTTCTTT.